This TCR beta chain was identified during a study of blood T cell repertoires in COVID-19. Study in general: The study drew acute and convalescent COVID-19 samples from the United States, Italy and Spain.

Trimming removed 4 bases from V and 1 base from J; junction bases left unmatched: 7. This CDR3 has 15 amino acids. Germline V lookup: CDR1 SGHVS, CDR2 FQNEAQ. Sequenced by immunoSEQ multiplex PCR; TCRdb stores in-frame clones only, minus some. This sample has approximately 260,000 clones, with about 90% found just once. The V and J genes are TRBV7-8 and TRBJ2-7, with 7 bases lining up with TRBD1. The TCR comes from a woman aged 55 to 70 with COVID-19, enrolled during active disease. The sequencing input was peripheral blood. The CDR3 DNA is TGTGCCAGCAGCTCAACGACAGGGCCATCCTACGAGCAGTACTTC. Translating gives CASSSTTGPSYEQYF.